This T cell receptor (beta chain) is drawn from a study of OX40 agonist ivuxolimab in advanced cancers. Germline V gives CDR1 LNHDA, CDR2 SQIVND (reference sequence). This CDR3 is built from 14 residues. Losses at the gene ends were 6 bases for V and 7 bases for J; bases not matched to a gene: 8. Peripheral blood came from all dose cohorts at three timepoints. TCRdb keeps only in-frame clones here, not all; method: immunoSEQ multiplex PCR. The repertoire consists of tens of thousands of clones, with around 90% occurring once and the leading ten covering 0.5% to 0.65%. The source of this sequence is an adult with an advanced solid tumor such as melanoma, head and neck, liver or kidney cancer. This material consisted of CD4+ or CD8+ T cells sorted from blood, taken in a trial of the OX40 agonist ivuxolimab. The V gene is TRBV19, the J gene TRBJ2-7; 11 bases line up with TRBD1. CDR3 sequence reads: CASSRGQGAGEQYF. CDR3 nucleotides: TGTGCCAGTAGCCGAGGACAGGGGGCTGGTGAGCAGTACTTC.